This TCR beta chain was sequenced for a study of T cell responses to AZD1222 COVID-19 vaccine. Clones were sequenced by immunoSEQ multiplex PCR, and TCRdb holds only the in-frame ones, with some missing. The sample totals about 140,000 clones. The material sequenced was peripheral blood. The TCR was taken from an adult in good health.

The CDR3 region has the DNA TGTGCCAGCAGCCTCCCCCGTGGGTCCCCAGGCACTGAAGCTTTCTTT. As protein: CASSLPRGSPGTEAFF. The rearrangement uses TRBV3-1 (or the pseudogene TRBV3-2) and TRBJ1-1; D gene ambiguous. V lost 4 bases, J lost 4 bases, and 19 bases lay in between. The CDR3 contains 16 residues. The germline V gene encodes CDR1 LGHDT and CDR2 YNNKEL (reference sequence).